These 23 T cell receptor beta chains were sequenced from one sample in a study of control samples from healthy donors and cancer patients. TCRdb's table, derived via immunoSEQ multiplex PCR, lists solely in-frame clones and lacks some. This sample has about 65,000 clones, with approximately 90% found just once. The sequencing sample was made of PBMCs. The source of these receptors is a woman in her forties or fifties with colorectal cancer.

V and J are TRBV2 and TRBJ1-2, with TRBD1 matching 8 bases. The CDR3 covers 14 residues. Trimming removed 4 bases from V and 4 bases from J; junction bases left unmatched: 5. In germline, CDR1 is SNHLY, CDR2 FYNNEI. For the CDR3, the DNA is TGTGCCAGCAGTGGACAGGGGTATGGCTATGGCTACACCTTC. Translation: CASSGQGYGYGYTF.

This clone was found once. The chain employs TRBV27 and TRBJ2-7; 9 bases agree with TRBD1. The CDR3 runs 14 residues. V lost 3 bases and J lost 4; bases outside the gene matches: 4. Germline V gene lookup returns CDR1 MNHEY and CDR2 SMNVEV (reference sequence). The CDR3 loop is CASSLGQGRYEQYF. The CDR3 DNA is TGTGCCAGCAGTTTGGGACAGGGACGATACGAGCAGTACTTC.

The rearrangement joins TRBV6-6 to TRBJ1-5; D gene uncertain. The germline V and J ends were trimmed by 4 bases and 6 bases, with 13 bases remaining between them. The CDR3 is made up of 14 amino acids. CDR1 and CDR2 from the germline V gene are MNHNY and SVGAGI (reference sequence). CDR3 DNA sequence: TGTGCCAGCAGTTCCCTCGCGGGATCTCAGCCCCAGCATTTT. Translation: CASSSLAGSQPQHF.

The V gene is TRBV12-3 or TRBV12-4, the J gene TRBJ1-1, with 8 bases fitting TRBD1. This CDR3 spans 13 amino acids. Unmatched junction bases numbered 4, after V lost 6 bases and J lost 4 bases. The CDR3 region is CASSRTGSTEAFF. CDR3 nucleotides: TGTGCCAGCAGCCGGACAGGGTCCACTGAAGCTTTCTTT.

A few counts support this clone. The V gene is TRBV7-9, the J gene TRBJ1-1; D remains ambiguous. The CDR3 sequence is 11 residues long. Germline V gene data show CDR1 as SEHNR and CDR2 as FQNEAQ (reference sequence). V lost 7 bases to trimming and J lost 1 base, with 4 bases between them. DNA for the CDR3: TGTGCCAGCACCCAGAACACTGAAGCTTTCTTT. Amino acids: CASTQNTEAFF.

This chain uses TRBV28 with TRBJ1-4, with unresolved D. Per germline, CDR1 MDHEN and CDR2 SYDVKM. With 3 bases removed from V and 0 bases from J, the gap between germline ends came to 8 bases. This CDR3 contains 15 residues. The CDR3 nucleotides are TGTGCCAGCAGTTTTAGAGATGCAACTAATGAAAAACTGTTTTTT. Translating it yields CASSFRDATNEKLFF. The whole variable domain, filled in from reference TRBV28 and TRBJ1-4, reads DVKVTQSSRYLVKRTGEKVFLECVQDMDHENMFWYRQDPGLGLRLIYFSYDVKMKEKGDIPEGYSVSREKKERFSLILESASTNQTSMYLCASSFRDATNEKLFFGSGTQLSVL.

The chain recombines TRBV3-1 (or the pseudogene TRBV3-2) with TRBJ1-5, with D possibly being TRBD1 (6 bases). The V gene's germline CDR1 is LGHDT and CDR2 YNNKEL (reference sequence). This CDR3 has 13 residues. Trimming took off 4 bases at V and 7 bases at J, with 11 bases between the two ends. The CDR3 loop is CASSPYREQPQHF. The CDR3, as DNA: TGTGCCAGCAGCCCTTACAGGGAGCAGCCCCAGCATTTT.

The CDR3 bases are TGTGCCAGCAGCTTGTCTGGGTTCGGCTATGGCTACACCTTC. Translated, it gives CASSLSGFGYGYTF. The genes are TRBV5-4 and TRBJ1-2; unclear D gene. This CDR3 spans 14 amino acids. Germline V lookup: CDR1 SGHNT, CDR2 YYREEE (reference sequence). The ends were cut back, 1 base at V and 4 bases at J, with 11 bases in the middle. Complete variable domain (other parts from reference TRBV5-4 and TRBJ1-2): ETGVTQSPTHLIKTRGQQVTLRCSSQSGHNTVSWYQQALGQGPQFIFQYYREEENGRGNFPPRFSGLQFPNYSSELNVNALELDDSALYLCASSLSGFGYGYTFGSGTRLTVV.

The chain uses TRBV5-1 and TRBJ2-5; 9 bases line up with TRBD2. This CDR3 is built from 14 residues. CDR1 and CDR2 from the germline V gene are SGHRS and YFSETQ. The ends lost 0 bases at V and 4 bases at J; junction bases unmatched: 1. This CDR3 reads CASSLELAGETQYF. The CDR3 nucleotides read TGCGCCAGCAGCTTGGAACTAGCGGGAGAGACCCAGTACTTC.

V usage is TRBV7-2 and J usage is TRBJ1-3; TRBD1 is a possible D gene (5 bases). Trimming left V 1 base short and J 0 bases short, with 13 bases between. CDR3 size: 17 residues. Germline V gene sequence: CDR1 SGHTA, CDR2 FQGNSA. The CDR3: CASSLVPRQISGNTIYF. CDR3 in DNA: TGTGCCAGCAGCTTAGTCCCACGACAGATCTCTGGAAACACCATATATTTT.

The chain's CDR3 is CASSQEFLFRLDYTYEQYF. CDR3 bases: TGTGCCAGCAGCCAAGAGTTTTTATTTAGGTTGGACTACACCTACGAGCAGTACTTC. This chain connects TRBV14 to TRBJ2-7; D is perhaps TRBD2 (6 bases). CDR1 and CDR2 (germline): SGHDN, FVKESK. CDR3 length: 19 amino acids. Trimming removed 0 bases from V and 2 bases from J, with 23 bases in between. Looking up the rest from reference TRBV14 and TRBJ2-7 gives the full variable domain: EAGVTQFPSHSVIEKGQTVTLRCDPISGHDNLYWYRRVMGKEIKFLLHFVKESKQDESGMPNNRFLAERTGGTYSTLKVQPAELEDSGVYFCASSQEFLFRLDYTYEQYFGPGTRLTVT.

The J gene is TRBJ1-4, the V gene TRBV19, with 10 bases identical to TRBD1. The CDR3 runs to 17 residues. V shed 3 bases and J 0 bases; nucleotides not matched to a gene: 4. CDR1 and CDR2 (germline): LNHDA, SQIVND (reference sequence). DNA of the CDR3: TGTGCCAGTAGTATTCCGGGACAGGGGACAACTAATGAAAAACTGTTTTTT. Translation gives CASSIPGQGTTNEKLFF.

This CDR3 is CASSLGATGTYEQYF. The CDR3 DNA follows: TGCGCCAGCAGCTTGGGTGCGACAGGGACCTACGAGCAGTACTTC. The chain joins TRBV5-1 to TRBJ2-7; TRBD1 aligns across 7 bases. This CDR3 spans 15 amino acids. Germline V gene data show CDR1 as SGHRS and CDR2 as YFSETQ. The junction had 5 bases not matched to a gene; V was cut back by 0 bases and J by 2 bases.

The chain links TRBV6-6 to TRBJ1-6; D is possibly TRBD1 (6 bases). Germline V CDR1 and CDR2: MNHNY, SVGAGI (reference sequence). Trimming removed 7 bases from V and 6 bases from J, with 19 bases in between. The CDR3 has 16 residues. The DNA for the CDR3 is TGTGCCAGCACACCAGCGGGGGCTTTGGGTAATTCACCCCTCCACTTT. Its translation: CASTPAGALGNSPLHF.

This chain uses TRBV6-1 with TRBJ2-5, with D perhaps being TRBD1 or TRBD2 (6 bases each). V shed 6 bases and J shed 4 bases, with 15 bases lying between them. The CDR3 sequence is 14 residues long. CDR1 MNHNS and CDR2 SASEGT come from the germline V gene. In DNA form, the CDR3 reads TGTGCCAGCAGCCGCCCAGGAGGGGGAGAGACCCAGTACTTC. It is translated as CASSRPGGGETQYF.

V gene TRBV9 combines with J gene TRBJ1-3; TRBD1 matches at 7 bases. The CDR3 has 16 residues. V lost 4 bases to trimming and J lost 0 bases; unmatched junction nucleotides: 7. The germline V gene encodes CDR1 SGDLS and CDR2 YYNGEE. CDR3 in DNA: TGTGCCAGCAGCCCTAAACGGGACAGCTCTGGAAACACCATATATTTT. Protein sequence: CASSPKRDSSGNTIYF.

This clone occurred once. This chain joins TRBV5-1 and TRBJ2-7, with a possible D match to TRBD1 (6 bases). V was shortened by 2 bases and J by 6 bases, with 9 bases between the two germline ends. Germline V gene lookup returns CDR1 SGHRS and CDR2 YFSETQ. The CDR3 is 12 amino acids. The CDR3 DNA sequence: TGCGCCAGCAGCTTACAGGGAAGCGAGCAGTACTTC. This translates into CASSLQGSEQYF.

The J gene is TRBJ2-7, the V gene TRBV2; TRBD1 agrees at 7 bases. Germline CDR1 is SNHLY and CDR2 is FYNNEI. The CDR3 runs 13 residues. Trimming at V came to 10 bases and at J to 6 bases, leaving 12 bases not matched to a gene. CDR3 amino acids: CANQRHRGIEQYF. In DNA form, the CDR3 reads TGTGCCAACCAACGTCACAGGGGAATCGAGCAGTACTTC.

The chain has TRBV27 and TRBJ1-6; TRBD1 aligns across 7 bases. The CDR3 is 15 amino acids. V lost 6 bases to trimming and J lost 7 bases; unmatched junction nucleotides: 9. CDR1 is MNHEY and CDR2 is SMNVEV in the germline V gene (reference sequence). The CDR3 bases are TGTGCCAGCAGATACAACAGGGGAGGCAATTCACCCCTCCACTTT. Amino acid sequence: CASRYNRGGNSPLHF.

The CDR3: CATSRERRNYDSPLHF. The CDR3 DNA sequence: TGTGCCACCAGCAGAGAACGCCGGAACTACGATTCACCCCTCCACTTT. This chain joins TRBV15 and TRBJ1-6; D gene ambiguous. Looked up from germline, CDR1 is LNHNV and CDR2 is YYDKDF (reference sequence). The CDR3 length is 16 residues. Trimming removed 0 bases at V and 8 bases at J, with 14 bases between.

V gene TRBV10-1 combines with J gene TRBJ2-2, with 8 bases lining up with TRBD1. V shed 3 bases, J shed 2 bases, and the junction held 8 bases outside the gene matches. Germline V gene data show CDR1 as WNHNN and CDR2 as SYGVQD (reference sequence). The CDR3 has 17 amino acids. CDR3: CASSDVGQVENTGELFF. The CDR3 DNA follows: TGCGCCAGCAGTGATGTGGGACAGGTAGAAAACACCGGGGAGCTGTTTTTT.

This rearrangement joins TRBV5-4 to TRBJ2-3; D possibly corresponds to TRBD1 (6 bases). V lost 0 bases and J lost 0, with 8 bases in between. The CDR3 extends over 15 amino acids. Looked up from germline, CDR1 is SGHNT and CDR2 is YYREEE (reference sequence). The CDR3 nucleotides are TGTGCCAGCAGCTTGGGACAGGCAAGCACAGATACGCAGTATTTT. This codes for CASSLGQASTDTQYF.

The chain has TRBV28 and TRBJ2-1; 8 nucleotides align to TRBD2. The CDR3 extends over 14 amino acids. Germline V gene lookup returns CDR1 MDHEN and CDR2 SYDVKM. V trimming: 10 bases; J trimming: 0 bases; junction bases outside the gene matches: 5. CDR3: CATCGGSSYNEQFF. Here the CDR3 DNA reads TGTGCCACATGCGGGGGGAGCTCCTACAATGAGCAGTTCTTC.